The entry below gives a single T cell receptor beta chain sequence along with its context. The data originate from a study of cytotoxic CD8 clonotypes in ibrutinib-treated CLL. Data came from immunoSEQ multiplex PCR; TCRdb stores just in-frame clones and leaves some out. Of a few hundred thousand clones in the sample, just under 80% were seen once. The TCR sequence derives from a human donor with chronic lymphocytic leukemia. Sequenced material: PBMCs, taken before ibrutinib treatment.

The CDR3, as DNA: TGTGCCAGCAGCCAAGAGGTCGGGACAGCGATCTATGGCTACACCTTC. Translation: CASSQEVGTAIYGYTF. The chain employs TRBV4-2 and TRBJ1-2; 7 nucleotides align to TRBD1. Losses at the gene ends were 0 bases for V and 4 bases for J; bases not matched to a gene: 8. The CDR3 has 16 amino acids. Germline-derived CDR1 and CDR2 are LGHNA and YNFKEQ.